Detailed here is one T cell receptor (beta chain). Its antigen is as yet unknown. The V end was cut by 5 bases, the J end by 7 bases, with 20 bases between. The CDR3 length is 15 residues. Germline V gene data show CDR1 as SGHVS and CDR2 as FNYEAQ. The PCR used 60 Vbeta and 13 Jbeta primers. The method was immunoSEQ multiplex PCR; TCRdb's version includes in-frame clones alone and lacks a portion of them. The sample includes about 200,000 clones, approximately 78% seen only once; the top ten take about 1.7%. The data stem from a study of cytomegalovirus exposure and HLA in healthy donors. General study results and limits: Three CMV-associated chains proved CMV antigen-specific in vitro. Within the data, a cluster of highly shared sequence variants was likely a sequencing artifact. Researchers left out some V segments, among them TRBV6-2 and TRBV6-3, as indistinguishable.

The clonotype originates from a woman aged 18-29 years in good health and CMV-seronegative. This chain connects TRBV7-6 to TRBJ2-5; the D gene is possibly TRBD2 (6 bases). Specimen: PBMCs. The DNA for the CDR3 is TGTGCCAGCAGCGGGGGGTATGGCAGCCGGGTGACCCAGTACTTC. Amino acids: CASSGGYGSRVTQYF.